Included here is one T cell receptor (beta chain) sequence, with context. The read terminates 3 residues before the CDR3 end, so the remaining end is supplied by the germline J gene. These data come from a study of T cells in women clearing cervical HPV infection. Across the study: Case blood was drawn when the lesion was first found; control blood after infection became undetectable. With HLA typing for only a few women, HLA confounding remains possible.

TCR beta CDR3 amplified by multiplex PCR from approximately 1,100 ng genomic DNA. Using immunoSEQ multiplex PCR, the repertoire was profiled, and TCRdb retains in-frame clones only, with some absent. The sample spans some 31,000 clones; the ten largest clones claim under 3.5%. Dot-blot hybridization genotyped cervical HPV amplified with MY09/MY11 PCR. V lost 0 bases and J 7 bases, leaving 10 bases between the germline ends. The CDR3 sequence is 13 residues long. Germline loops: CDR1 SGHRS, CDR2 YFSETQ. This receptor was taken from a woman between 18 and 75 years old with a cervical HPV16 infection that either progressed to CIN3+ or cleared (not recorded which). The sequencing input was blood buffy coat. The rearrangement uses TRBV5-1 and TRBJ1-2; possible D gene TRBD1, 6 bases. CDR3 residues: CASSLGRGGGYTF. The part of the CDR3 DNA that was read is TGCGCCAGCAGCTTGGGCAGGGGAGGTGGC.